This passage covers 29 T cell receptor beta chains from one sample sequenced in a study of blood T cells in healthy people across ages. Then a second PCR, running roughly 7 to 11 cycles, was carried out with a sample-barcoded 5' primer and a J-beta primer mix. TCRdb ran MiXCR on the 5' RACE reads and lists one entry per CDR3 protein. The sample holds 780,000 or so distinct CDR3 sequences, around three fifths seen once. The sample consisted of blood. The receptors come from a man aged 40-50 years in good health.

The CDR3 DNA follows: TGCGCCAGCAGCCACTTTCAGGGGCCGAATGAGCAGTTCTTC. It translates to CASSHFQGPNEQFF. The J gene is TRBJ2-1, the V gene TRBV4-1, with D possibly matching TRBD1 (6 bases). V was trimmed by 3 bases and J by 7 bases, leaving 13 bases between them. Germline V gene lookup returns CDR1 MGHRA and CDR2 YSYEKL. The CDR3 runs 14 residues.

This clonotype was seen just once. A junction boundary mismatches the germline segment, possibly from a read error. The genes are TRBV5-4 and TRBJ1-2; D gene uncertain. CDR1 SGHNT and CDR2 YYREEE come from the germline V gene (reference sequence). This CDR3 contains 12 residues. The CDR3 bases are TGTGCCTGCAGCTGGACTAACTATGGCTACACCTTC. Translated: CACSWTNYGYTF.

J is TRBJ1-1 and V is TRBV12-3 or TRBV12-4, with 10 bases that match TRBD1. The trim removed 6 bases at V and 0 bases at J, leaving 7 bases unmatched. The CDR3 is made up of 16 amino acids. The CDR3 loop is CASSLDRGHMNTEAFF. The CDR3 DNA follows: TGTGCCAGCAGCCTAGACAGGGGGCACATGAACACTGAAGCTTTCTTT.

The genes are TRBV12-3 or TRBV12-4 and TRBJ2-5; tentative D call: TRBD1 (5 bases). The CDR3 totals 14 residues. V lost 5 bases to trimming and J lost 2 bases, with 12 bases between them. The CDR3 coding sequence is TGTGCCAGCAGTACAAGGGGCGCGCAAGAGACCCAGTACTTC. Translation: CASSTRGAQETQYF.

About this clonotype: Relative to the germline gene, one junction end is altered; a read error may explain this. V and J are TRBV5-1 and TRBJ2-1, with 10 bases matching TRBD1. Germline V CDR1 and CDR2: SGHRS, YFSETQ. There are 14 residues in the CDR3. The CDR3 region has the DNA TGCGTCAGCAATCGGGACAGGGGACCCAATGAGCAGTTCTTC. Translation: CVSNRDRGPNEQFF.

CDR3: CSALNPDRGGYEQYF. For the CDR3, the DNA is TGCAGTGCTCTAAACCCAGACAGGGGTGGCTACGAGCAGTACTTC. V gene TRBV20-1 combines with J gene TRBJ2-7; 8 bases line up with TRBD1. The germline V gene encodes CDR1 DFQATT and CDR2 SNEGSKA (reference sequence). CDR3 size: 15 residues. Trimming removed 5 bases from V and 3 bases from J; junction bases left unmatched: 12.

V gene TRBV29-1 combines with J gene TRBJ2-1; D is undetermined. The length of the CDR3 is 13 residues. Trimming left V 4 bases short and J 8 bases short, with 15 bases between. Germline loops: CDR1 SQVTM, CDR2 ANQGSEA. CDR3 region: CSVAWTTMDEQFF. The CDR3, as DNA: TGCAGCGTTGCCTGGACCACTATGGATGAGCAGTTCTTC.

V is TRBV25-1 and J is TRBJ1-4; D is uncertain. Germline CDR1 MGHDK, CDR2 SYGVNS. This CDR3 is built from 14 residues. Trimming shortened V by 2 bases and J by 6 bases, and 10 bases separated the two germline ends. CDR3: CASSEGVGYEKLFF. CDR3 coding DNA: TGTGCCAGCAGTGAAGGTGTGGGATATGAAAAACTGTTTTTT.

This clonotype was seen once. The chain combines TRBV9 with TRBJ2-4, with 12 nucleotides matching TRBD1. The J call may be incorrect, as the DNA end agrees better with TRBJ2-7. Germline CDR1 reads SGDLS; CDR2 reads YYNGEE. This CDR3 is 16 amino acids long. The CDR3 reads CASSVAGTGGTYEQYF. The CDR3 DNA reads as TGTGCCAGCAGCGTTGCCGGGACAGGGGGCACCTACGAGCAGTACTTC.

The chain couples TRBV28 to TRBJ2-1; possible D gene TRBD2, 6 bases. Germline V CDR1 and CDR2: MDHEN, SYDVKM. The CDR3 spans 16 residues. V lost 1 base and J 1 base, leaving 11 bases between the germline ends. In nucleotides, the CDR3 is TGTGCCAGCAGTTTATTTCCGGGAGATTCCTACAATGAGCAGTTCTTC. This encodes CASSLFPGDSYNEQFF.

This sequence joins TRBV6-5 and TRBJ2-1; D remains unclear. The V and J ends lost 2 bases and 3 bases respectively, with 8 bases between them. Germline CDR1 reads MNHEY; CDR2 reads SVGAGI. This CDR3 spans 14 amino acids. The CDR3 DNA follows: TGTGCCAGCAGTTACACACCAGACTACAATGAGCAGTTCTTC. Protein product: CASSYTPDYNEQFF.

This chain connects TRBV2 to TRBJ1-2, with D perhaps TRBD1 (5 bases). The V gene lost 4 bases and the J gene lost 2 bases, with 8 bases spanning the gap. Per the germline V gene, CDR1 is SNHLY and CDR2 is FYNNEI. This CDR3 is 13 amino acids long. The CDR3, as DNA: TGTGCCAGCAGTGTCAGACAGAACTATGGCTACACCTTC. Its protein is CASSVRQNYGYTF.

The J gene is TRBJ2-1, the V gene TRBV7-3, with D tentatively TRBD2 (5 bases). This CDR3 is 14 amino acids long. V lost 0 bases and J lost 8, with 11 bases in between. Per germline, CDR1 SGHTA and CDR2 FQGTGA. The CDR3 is CASSLTIIGDEQFF. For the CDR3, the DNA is TGTGCCAGCAGCTTAACCATAATCGGGGATGAGCAGTTCTTC.

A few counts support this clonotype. CDR3 sequence (DNA): TGTGCCAGCAGCGTAGGATCGCTAGCGGCTTCCTACGAGCAGTACTTC. Translation gives CASSVGSLAASYEQYF. The rearrangement joins TRBV9 to TRBJ2-7; TRBD2 matches at 7 bases. V shed 0 bases, J shed 1 base, and the junction held 7 bases outside the gene matches. This CDR3 contains 16 residues. The germline CDR1 and CDR2 sequences are SGDLS and YYNGEE.

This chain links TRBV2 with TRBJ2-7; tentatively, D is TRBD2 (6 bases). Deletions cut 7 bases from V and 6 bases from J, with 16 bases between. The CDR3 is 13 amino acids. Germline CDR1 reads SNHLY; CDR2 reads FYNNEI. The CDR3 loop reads CASIAGTRGEQYF. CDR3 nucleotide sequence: TGTGCCAGCATCGCCGGGACTCGGGGCGAGCAGTACTTC.

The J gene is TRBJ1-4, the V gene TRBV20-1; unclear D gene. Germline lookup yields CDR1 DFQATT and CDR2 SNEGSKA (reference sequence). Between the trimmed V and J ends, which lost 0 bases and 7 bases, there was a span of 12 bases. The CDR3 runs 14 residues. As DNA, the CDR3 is TGCAGTGCTAGAGATTTGCGGAAAGGTGAAAAACTGTTTTTT. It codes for CSARDLRKGEKLFF.

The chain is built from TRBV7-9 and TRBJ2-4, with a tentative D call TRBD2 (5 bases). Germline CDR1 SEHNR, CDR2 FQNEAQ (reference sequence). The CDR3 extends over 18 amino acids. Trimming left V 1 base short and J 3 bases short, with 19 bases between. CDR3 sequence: CASSLGRTHSEVKNIQYF. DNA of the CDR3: TGTGCCAGCAGCTTAGGGAGGACTCACTCCGAGGTCAAAAACATTCAGTACTTC. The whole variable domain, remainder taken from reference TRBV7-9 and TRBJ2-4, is DTGVSQNPRHKITKRGQNVTFRCDPISEHNRLYWYRQTLGQGPEFLTYFQNEAQLEKSRLLSDRFSAERPKGSFSTLEIQRTEQGDSAMYLCASSLGRTHSEVKNIQYFGAGTRLSVL.

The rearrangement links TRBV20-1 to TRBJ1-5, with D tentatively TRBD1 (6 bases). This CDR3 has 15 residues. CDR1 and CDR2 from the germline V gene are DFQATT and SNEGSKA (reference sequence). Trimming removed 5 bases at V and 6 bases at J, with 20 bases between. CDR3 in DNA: TGCAGTGCTGTGGGGGGGCAGGGTCTTAGTCAGCCCCAGCATTTT. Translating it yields CSAVGGQGLSQPQHF.

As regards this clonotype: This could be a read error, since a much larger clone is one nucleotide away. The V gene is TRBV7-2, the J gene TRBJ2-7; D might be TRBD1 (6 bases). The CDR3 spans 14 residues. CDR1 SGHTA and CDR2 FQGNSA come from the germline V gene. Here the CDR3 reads CAGSSDRFSYEQYF. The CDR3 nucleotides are TGTGCCGGCAGCTCCGACAGGTTCTCCTACGAGCAGTACTTC.

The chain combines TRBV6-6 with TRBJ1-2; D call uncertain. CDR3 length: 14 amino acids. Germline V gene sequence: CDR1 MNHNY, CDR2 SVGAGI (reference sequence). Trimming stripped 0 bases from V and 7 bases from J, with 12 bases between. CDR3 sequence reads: CASSYSNGGGGYTF. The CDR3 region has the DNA TGTGCCAGCAGTTACTCTAACGGTGGTGGTGGCTACACCTTC.

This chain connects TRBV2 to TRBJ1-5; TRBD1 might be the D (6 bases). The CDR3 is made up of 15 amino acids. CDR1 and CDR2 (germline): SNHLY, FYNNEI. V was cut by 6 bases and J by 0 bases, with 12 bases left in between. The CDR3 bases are TGTGCCAGCAGGAAGGACAGTTATAGCAATCAGCCCCAGCATTTT. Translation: CASRKDSYSNQPQHF.

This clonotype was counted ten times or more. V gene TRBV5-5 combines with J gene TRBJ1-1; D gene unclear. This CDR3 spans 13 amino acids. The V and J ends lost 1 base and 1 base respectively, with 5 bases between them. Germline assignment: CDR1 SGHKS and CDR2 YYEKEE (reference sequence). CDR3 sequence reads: CASSLRTNTEAFF. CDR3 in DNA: TGTGCCAGCAGCTTGCGAACGAACACTGAAGCTTTCTTT.

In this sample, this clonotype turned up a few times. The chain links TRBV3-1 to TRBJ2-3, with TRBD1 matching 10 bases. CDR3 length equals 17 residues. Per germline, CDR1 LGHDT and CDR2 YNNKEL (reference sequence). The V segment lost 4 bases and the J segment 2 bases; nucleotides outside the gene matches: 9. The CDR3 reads CASSPTGTGAYTDTQYF. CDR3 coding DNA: TGTGCCAGCAGCCCTACCGGGACAGGGGCCTACACAGATACGCAGTATTTT.

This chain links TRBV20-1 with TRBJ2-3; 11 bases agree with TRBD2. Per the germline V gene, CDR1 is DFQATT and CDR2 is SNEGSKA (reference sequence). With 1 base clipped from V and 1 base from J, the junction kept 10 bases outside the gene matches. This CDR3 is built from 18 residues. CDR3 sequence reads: CSARVFSRTSGRTDTQYF. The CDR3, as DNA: TGCAGTGCTAGAGTTTTTTCACGGACTAGCGGGCGCACAGATACGCAGTATTTT.

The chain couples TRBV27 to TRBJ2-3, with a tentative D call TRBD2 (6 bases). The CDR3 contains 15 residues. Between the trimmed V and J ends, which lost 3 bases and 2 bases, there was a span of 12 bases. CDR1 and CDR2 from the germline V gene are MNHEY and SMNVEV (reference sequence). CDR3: CASSFSGPPTDTQYF. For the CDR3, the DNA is TGTGCCAGCAGTTTTAGCGGCCCTCCCACAGATACGCAGTATTTT.

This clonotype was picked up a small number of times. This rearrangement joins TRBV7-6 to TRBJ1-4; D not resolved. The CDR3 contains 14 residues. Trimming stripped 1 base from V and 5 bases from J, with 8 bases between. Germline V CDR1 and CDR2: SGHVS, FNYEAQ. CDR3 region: CASSLEAFNEKLFF. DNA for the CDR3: TGTGCCAGCAGCTTAGAAGCTTTCAATGAAAAACTGTTTTTT.

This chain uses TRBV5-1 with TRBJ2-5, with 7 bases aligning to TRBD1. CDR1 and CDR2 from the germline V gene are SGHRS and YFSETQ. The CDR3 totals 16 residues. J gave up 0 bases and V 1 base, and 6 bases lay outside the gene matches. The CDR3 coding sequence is TGCGCCAGCAGCTTGCAGGGACAGCCCTACCAAGAGACCCAGTACTTC. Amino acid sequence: CASSLQGQPYQETQYF.

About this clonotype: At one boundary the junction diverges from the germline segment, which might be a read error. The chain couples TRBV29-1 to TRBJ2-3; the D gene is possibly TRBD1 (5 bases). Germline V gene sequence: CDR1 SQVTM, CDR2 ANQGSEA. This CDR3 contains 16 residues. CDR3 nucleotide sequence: TGCGGCGTTGAAAGGGGATTACTTCCTAGCACAGATACGCAGTATTTT. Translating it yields CGVERGLLPSTDTQYF.

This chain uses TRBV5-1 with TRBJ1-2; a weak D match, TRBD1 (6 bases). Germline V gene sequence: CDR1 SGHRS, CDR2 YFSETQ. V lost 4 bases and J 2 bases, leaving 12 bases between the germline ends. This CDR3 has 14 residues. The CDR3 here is CASSEIGGNYGYTF. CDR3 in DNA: TGCGCCAGCAGCGAAATCGGGGGCAACTATGGCTACACCTTC.